The 21 T cell receptor beta chains listed next were all sequenced from one sample in a study of blood T cells in healthy people across ages. The authors ran a second PCR of roughly 7 to 11 cycles using a sample-barcoded 5' primer and a J-beta primer mix. MiXCR, applied by TCRdb to the 5' RACE reads, yields one record per CDR3 protein. The sample shows about 900,000 distinct CDR3 sequences, around 48% of them seen only once. The material sequenced was blood. All receptors come from a man in his thirties or forties in good health.

V usage is TRBV7-9 and J usage is TRBJ2-7, with 11 bases identical to TRBD2. This CDR3 contains 16 residues. The V gene end was trimmed by 5 bases and the J gene end by 4 bases; junction bases not matched to a gene: 10. Germline V CDR1 and CDR2: SEHNR, FQNEAQ (reference sequence). The CDR3 is CASSPPTSGVSYEQYF. CDR3 nucleotides: TGTGCCAGCAGCCCACCGACTAGCGGGGTGTCTTACGAGCAGTACTTC.

This sequence joins TRBV6-5 and TRBJ2-3, with D possibly matching TRBD2 (6 bases). Trimming stripped 9 bases from V and 4 bases from J, with 11 bases between. CDR1 is MNHEY, CDR2 SVGAGI, per germline. The CDR3 is 12 residues long. The CDR3 DNA reads TGTGCCAGTACCGCGGGACCAGATACGCAGTATTTT. Its translation: CASTAGPDTQYF.

This clonotype was observed many times. The chain is built from TRBV27 and TRBJ1-1; TRBD1 aligns across 7 bases. V was pared by 7 bases and J by 1 base, with 6 bases of the junction left unmatched. In germline, CDR1 is MNHEY, CDR2 SMNVEV (reference sequence). The CDR3 runs 14 residues. The CDR3 protein is CASNRQGPNTEAFF. The CDR3 nucleotides are TGTGCCAGCAATCGACAGGGCCCGAACACTGAAGCTTTCTTT.

This rearrangement joins TRBV27 to TRBJ2-7; no reliable D call. V was pared by 6 bases and J by 0 bases, with 12 bases between. CDR1 is MNHEY and CDR2 is SMNVEV in the germline V gene (reference sequence). The CDR3 extends over 14 amino acids. The CDR3 region is CASSLLVDSYEQYF. The CDR3 DNA reads TGTGCCAGCAGCCTCCTAGTTGACTCCTACGAGCAGTACTTC.

This rearrangement joins TRBV7-2 to TRBJ1-2, with 9 bases that match TRBD1. The J segment lost 6 bases and the V segment lost 2 bases, leaving 7 bases of the junction unmatched. The length of the CDR3 is 15 residues. CDR1 is SGHTA, CDR2 FQGNSA, per germline. The CDR3: CASSLSRTGDHGYTF. In nucleotides, the CDR3 is TGTGCCAGCAGCTTATCACGGACAGGGGACCATGGCTACACCTTC.

J is TRBJ2-3 and V is TRBV11-2, with TRBD2 matching over 10 bases. Trimming took 2 bases from V and 3 from J; bases not matched to a gene: 8. The CDR3 length is 17 residues. CDR1 and CDR2 (germline): SGHAT, FQNNGV. The CDR3 protein is CASSLIVAGGGTDTQYF. The CDR3 coding sequence is TGTGCCAGCAGCTTAATTGTAGCGGGGGGTGGGACAGATACGCAGTATTTT.

This clonotype was seen repeatedly, ten times or more. This chain joins TRBV2 and TRBJ2-5; D is ambiguous. CDR1 and CDR2 from the germline V gene are SNHLY and FYNNEI. This CDR3 is built from 12 residues. V lost 6 bases and J lost 0, with 5 bases in between. DNA of the CDR3: TGTGCCAGCAGGAACAACCAAGAGACCCAGTACTTC. This gives the protein CASRNNQETQYF.

V is TRBV20-1 and J is TRBJ2-2; TRBD2 aligns across 8 bases. Trimming took 0 bases from V and 5 from J; bases not matched to a gene: 5. Germline V gene sequence: CDR1 DFQATT, CDR2 SNEGSKA (reference sequence). The CDR3 totals 15 residues. CDR3 in amino acids: CSARDAGGDTGELFF. The DNA of the CDR3 is TGCAGTGCTAGAGATGCGGGGGGCGATACCGGGGAGCTGTTTTTT.

The chain couples TRBV6-5 to TRBJ1-5, with 9 bases lining up with TRBD1. Germline CDR1 is MNHEY and CDR2 is SVGAGI. This CDR3 contains 15 residues. J lost 3 bases, V lost 5 bases, and 5 bases had no gene match. The CDR3 DNA sequence: TGTGCCAGCAGTACGACAGGGGGGGACAATCAGCCCCAGCATTTT. This gives the protein CASSTTGGDNQPQHF.

This clonotype was seen more than once but under ten times. The rearrangement links TRBV7-2 to TRBJ1-4; D is uncertain. Trimming left V 3 bases short and J 9 bases short, with 20 bases between. CDR3 length equals 16 residues. CDR1 is SGHTA, CDR2 FQGNSA, per germline. The CDR3 region has the DNA TGTGCCAGCAGCTTGGACCTCAGTCTCCGGATGAAAAAACTGTTTTTT. This sequence encodes CASSLDLSLRMKKLFF.

This clonotype has at least ten counts. This chain links TRBV5-1 with TRBJ2-5; D is unclear. CDR1 and CDR2 from the germline V gene are SGHRS and YFSETQ. This CDR3 has 12 residues. V lost 3 bases to trimming and J lost 0 bases, with 3 bases between them. The CDR3, as DNA: TGCGCCAGCAGCTCAAACCAAGAGACCCAGTACTTC. Translated, it gives CASSSNQETQYF.

This rearrangement joins TRBV4-2 to TRBJ2-1; a weak D match, TRBD2 (5 bases). The germline CDR1 and CDR2 sequences are LGHNA and YNFKEQ. Trimming took off 0 bases at V and 0 bases at J, with 12 bases between the two ends. This CDR3 is 17 amino acids long. The CDR3 sequence is CASSQERSGSSYNEQFF. DNA for the CDR3: TGTGCCAGCAGCCAAGAGAGGAGCGGTAGCTCCTACAATGAGCAGTTCTTC.

The chain carries TRBV7-2 and TRBJ2-7; D gene uncertain. This CDR3 comprises 11 residues. The V gene lost 1 base and the J gene lost 6 bases, with 4 bases spanning the gap. Looked up from germline, CDR1 is SGHTA and CDR2 is FQGNSA. CDR3 bases: TGTGCCAGCAGCTTAGATCTCGAGCAGTACTTC. The encoded protein is CASSLDLEQYF.

The chain recombines TRBV20-1 with TRBJ2-3, with TRBD1 matching 10 bases. This CDR3 contains 13 residues. Germline V gene data show CDR1 as DFQATT and CDR2 as SNEGSKA (reference sequence). V was pared by 5 bases and J by 5 bases, with 4 bases of the junction left unmatched. This CDR3 reads CSAPTGGKDTQYF. CDR3 sequence (DNA): TGCAGTGCTCCGACAGGGGGCAAAGATACGCAGTATTTT.

V usage is TRBV7-2 and J usage is TRBJ2-1; D assignment may be TRBD1 or TRBD2 (5 bases each). This CDR3 region has 16 residues. V lost 6 bases to trimming and J lost 2 bases, with 17 bases between them. The V gene's germline CDR1 is SGHTA and CDR2 FQGNSA. The CDR3 bases are TGTGCCAGCAGTTATAGGGACGGAAAGCCCTACAATGAGCAGTTCTTC. It is translated as CASSYRDGKPYNEQFF.

The chain carries TRBV6-5 and TRBJ1-5; tentatively, D is TRBD1 (5 bases). Germline CDR1 MNHEY, CDR2 SVGAGI. The CDR3 runs 14 residues. V dropped 6 bases and J dropped 4 bases, with 13 bases sitting between them. The CDR3 DNA sequence: TGTGCCAGCAGATGGAGGGAGGGGAATCAGCCCCAGCATTTT. Translation gives CASRWREGNQPQHF.

The J gene is TRBJ2-7, the V gene TRBV12-3 or TRBV12-4, with D tentatively TRBD2 (6 bases). Trimming left V 2 bases short and J 0 bases short, with 17 bases between. The CDR3 consists of 17 residues. The CDR3 DNA follows: TGTGCCAGCAGTTTACCCCTCAGAGACGGGAGCTCCTACGAGCAGTACTTC. Translated: CASSLPLRDGSSYEQYF.

The V and J genes are TRBV5-1 and TRBJ2-5; possibly TRBD1 for D (6 bases). Trimming cost V 4 bases and J 2 bases, with 15 bases left between them. Germline values: CDR1 SGHRS, CDR2 YFSETQ. The CDR3 runs 15 residues. The DNA of the CDR3 is TGCGCCAGCAGCCCGACAGGCATAAGGCAAGAGACCCAGTACTTC. Amino acid sequence: CASSPTGIRQETQYF.

V gene TRBV3-1 combines with J gene TRBJ2-7; D remains unclear. Germline V CDR1 and CDR2: LGHDT, YNNKEL (reference sequence). Trimming cost V 1 base and J 0 bases, with 10 bases left between them. The CDR3 loop spans 15 amino acids. The CDR3 sequence is CASSQAAASSYEQYF. The CDR3 DNA reads as TGTGCCAGCAGCCAAGCGGCTGCCAGCTCCTACGAGCAGTACTTC.

This clonotype was recorded once. The CDR3 loop is CASSQPGQASYEQYF. The CDR3 DNA reads TGTGCCAGCAGCCAACCGGGACAGGCCTCCTACGAGCAGTACTTC. The chain employs TRBV3-1 and TRBJ2-7; the match to TRBD1 covers 8 bases. Germline values: CDR1 LGHDT, CDR2 YNNKEL (reference sequence). The CDR3 consists of 15 residues. V shed 2 bases, J shed 0 bases, and the junction held 3 bases outside the gene matches.

The chain carries TRBV6-1 and TRBJ2-7; 7 nucleotides agree with TRBD1. Per the germline V gene, CDR1 is MNHNS and CDR2 is SASEGT. The CDR3 runs to 18 residues. J gave up 2 bases and V 4 bases, and 17 bases lay outside the gene matches. Written as DNA, the CDR3 is TGTGCCAGCAGTGTCCTAGGCCCAGACAGGGTAAAGGCCTACGAGCAGTACTTC. It translates to CASSVLGPDRVKAYEQYF.